This T cell receptor (beta chain) appears in the sequencing data of a study of cytomegalovirus exposure and HLA in healthy donors. As for the donors, each was a healthy bone marrow donor. The PCR used 60 Vbeta and 13 Jbeta primers. Clones were read by immunoSEQ multiplex PCR, and TCRdb kept only the in-frame ones, dropping some. The table records more than 150,000 clones, approximately 82% of them present only once. About this clone itself: Its specificity is unknown.

The CDR3 length is 14 residues. V was cut by 3 bases and J by 2 bases, with 11 bases left in between. CDR1 is MNHNY and CDR2 is SVGAGI in the germline V gene (reference sequence). General study points: When the data were analyzed later, several of the most significant clusters appeared to be linked to common viral pathogens.

The receptor's source is a middle-aged woman in good health and CMV-seropositive. The sample taken for sequencing was PBMCs. The chain uses TRBV6-6 and TRBJ2-7; the D gene is possibly TRBD1 (5 bases). CDR3 amino acids: CASSYTTDTYEQYF. CDR3 bases: TGTGCCAGCAGTTATACGACAGATACCTACGAGCAGTACTTC.